This T cell receptor beta chain was found in a study of T cells in localized non-small cell lung cancer. The study, taken as a whole, reports: Turning up in adjacent lung were a median roughly 50 of the top 100 tumor clones. Sequence data derive from only one tumor region, so heterogeneity remains possible.

As to this clone: Antigen unknown.

Assay used: immunoSEQ multiplex PCR; TCRdb lists only in-frame clones, some missing. Here the sample spans approximately 28,000 clones, around 93% being singletons. Sequences were derived from peripheral blood mononuclear cells, sampled before any cancer treatment. The origin of this receptor is a woman aged 35-70 years with stage III lung adenocarcinoma.

The CDR3 DNA is TGTGCCACCAGCAGAGGACTAGCGGTGGAGACCCAGTACTTC. It yields the protein CATSRGLAVETQYF. The genes are TRBV15 and TRBJ2-5; 9 nucleotides align to TRBD2. Trimming took 1 base from V and 5 from J; bases not matched to a gene: 2. This CDR3 has 14 residues. Per germline, CDR1 LNHNV and CDR2 YYDKDF (reference sequence).